Each of the 25 T cell receptor beta chains below was sequenced from the same sample in a study of OX40 agonist ivuxolimab in advanced cancers. Sequenced by immunoSEQ multiplex PCR; TCRdb stores in-frame clones only, minus some. The sample records 30,000 to 45,000 clones, 85% to 90% being singletons. The source was CD4+ or CD8+ T cells sorted from blood, collected in a trial of the OX40 agonist ivuxolimab. The receptor set was obtained from an adult with an advanced solid tumor such as melanoma, head and neck, liver or kidney cancer.

The chain employs TRBV7-2 and TRBJ1-1; D is perhaps TRBD1 (5 bases). V gave up 5 bases and J gave up 5 bases, with 15 bases separating them. The germline gives CDR1 SGHTA, CDR2 FQGNSA. The CDR3 has 14 residues. The CDR3 bases are TGTGCCAGCAGCCCGCGGGAGGGGATTACTGAAGCTTTCTTT. As protein: CASSPREGITEAFF.

The V call is TRBV28, the J call TRBJ1-4; no reliable D call. V was shortened by 5 bases and J by 3 bases, with 13 bases between the two germline ends. Per the germline V gene, CDR1 is MDHEN and CDR2 is SYDVKM. The CDR3 has 15 amino acids. CDR3 bases: TGTGCCAGCAGTCTTTTCGTGCGGGCTAATGAAAAACTGTTTTTT. This encodes CASSLFVRANEKLFF.

The chain uses TRBV7-9 and TRBJ2-1; 13 bases match TRBD2. CDR1 and CDR2 from the germline V gene are SEHNR and FQNEAQ (reference sequence). V lost 4 bases to trimming and J lost 5 bases; unmatched junction nucleotides: 8. CDR3 size: 17 residues. CDR3 loop: CASSSIGLAGDHNEQFF. The CDR3 DNA follows: TGTGCCAGCAGCTCAATTGGACTAGCGGGAGATCACAATGAGCAGTTCTTC.

V and J are TRBV6-5 and TRBJ1-2; D not certain. V lost 5 bases and J lost 0, with 13 bases in between. Germline CDR1 reads MNHEY; CDR2 reads SVGAGI. The length of the CDR3 is 15 residues. The DNA of the CDR3 is TGTGCCAGCAGTCCCTCGGGCTCAGCTAACTATGGCTACACCTTC. It is translated as CASSPSGSANYGYTF.

This chain joins TRBV28 and TRBJ1-4, with 9 bases identical to TRBD1. The CDR3 length is 14 residues. The junction had 4 bases not matched to a gene; V was cut back by 5 bases and J by 6 bases. CDR1 MDHEN and CDR2 SYDVKM come from the germline V gene. CDR3 sequence reads: CASSPGTGYEKLFF. CDR3 sequence (DNA): TGTGCCAGCAGTCCCGGGACAGGGTATGAAAAACTGTTTTTT. Combining the CDR3 with reference TRBV28 and TRBJ1-4 gives the whole variable domain DVKVTQSSRYLVKRTGEKVFLECVQDMDHENMFWYRQDPGLGLRLIYFSYDVKMKEKGDIPEGYSVSREKKERFSLILESASTNQTSMYLCASSPGTGYEKLFFGSGTQLSVL.

The J gene is TRBJ2-3, the V gene TRBV6-1; D is possibly TRBD1 or TRBD2 (6 bases each). This CDR3 is 14 amino acids long. CDR1 and CDR2 from the germline V gene are MNHNS and SASEGT. The V end lost 8 bases, the J end lost 5 bases, and 17 bases lay between the germline ends. The CDR3 region is CASFLGGRGDTQYF. The CDR3 coding sequence is TGTGCCAGCTTCCTCGGGGGCCGGGGAGATACGCAGTATTTT.

This clone was picked up one time. J is TRBJ2-3 and V is TRBV9, with D possibly matching TRBD2 (6 bases). This CDR3 is 14 amino acids long. V was pared by 4 bases and J by 2 bases, with 11 bases between. Per the germline V gene, CDR1 is SGDLS and CDR2 is YYNGEE. This CDR3 reads CASSSWEATDTQYF. CDR3 nucleotides: TGTGCCAGCAGCTCTTGGGAGGCCACAGATACGCAGTATTTT. Based on the CDR3 plus reference TRBV9 and TRBJ2-3, the full variable domain is DSGVTQTPKHLITATGQRVTLRCSPRSGDLSVYWYQQSLDQGLQFLIQYYNGEERAKGNILERFSAQQFPDLHSELNLSSLELGDSALYFCASSSWEATDTQYFGPGTRLTVL.

The genes are TRBV15 and TRBJ2-2, with D maybe TRBD1 (6 bases). This CDR3 has 16 residues. V lost 1 base, J lost 5 bases, and 14 bases lay in between. CDR1 LNHNV and CDR2 YYDKDF come from the germline V gene (reference sequence). CDR3 nucleotide sequence: TGTGCCACCAGCAGAGGAACAGGGTTGGTAACCGGGGAGCTGTTTTTT. It specifies CATSRGTGLVTGELFF.

This chain joins TRBV29-1 and TRBJ2-5; D not certain. The germline gives CDR1 SQVTM, CDR2 ANQGSEA. The V and J ends lost 8 bases and 5 bases respectively, with 12 bases between them. CDR3 size: 11 residues. The CDR3 reads CSIQLGETQYF. The DNA for the CDR3 is TGCAGCATTCAGTTGGGGGAGACCCAGTACTTC. Full variable domain (missing parts from reference TRBV29-1 and TRBJ2-5): SAVISQKPSRDICQRGTSLTIQCQVDSQVTMMFWYRQQPGQSLTLIATANQGSEATYESGFVIDKFPISRPNLTFSTLTVSNMSPEDSSIYLCSIQLGETQYFGPGTRLLVL.

This clone came up once. This sample also contains other DNA sequences that code for the same CDR3. The chain combines TRBV6-5 with TRBJ1-2; D possibly corresponds to TRBD1 (5 bases). Germline-derived CDR1 and CDR2 are MNHEY and SVGAGI. The length of the CDR3 is 13 residues. V was pared by 6 bases and J by 8 bases, with 16 bases between. CDR3 amino acids: CASSRGAGYGYTF. The CDR3 nucleotides read TGTGCCAGCAGCCGAGGGGCAGGGTACGGCTACACCTTC.

The rearrangement joins TRBV7-2 to TRBJ2-1, with 8 nucleotides matching TRBD2. The CDR3 is 15 residues long. CDR1 and CDR2 (germline): SGHTA, FQGNSA. Trimming at V came to 6 bases and at J to 0 bases, leaving 4 bases not matched to a gene. The CDR3 here is CASRVSGSSYNEQFF. CDR3 DNA: TGTGCCAGCAGGGTGAGCGGGAGCTCCTACAATGAGCAGTTCTTC.

The CDR3 is CASSLRQGATNEKLFF. In DNA form, the CDR3 reads TGCGCCAGCAGCCTTCGACAGGGAGCAACTAATGAAAAACTGTTTTTT. This rearrangement joins TRBV5-1 to TRBJ1-4; 7 positions match TRBD1. V trimming: 4 bases; J trimming: 0 bases; junction bases outside the gene matches: 6. The CDR3 has 16 amino acids. Germline V gene data show CDR1 as SGHRS and CDR2 as YFSETQ.

With regard to this clone: Relative to the germline gene, one junction end is altered; a read error may explain this. The chain recombines TRBV11-3 with TRBJ2-7; TRBD2 matches 13 bases. Germline V CDR1 and CDR2: SGHNT, YENEEA. This CDR3 is 13 amino acids long. The CDR3 coding sequence is TGTGCCAACAGCATGGGACTAGCGGGGAGGCAGTACTTC. Protein product: CANSMGLAGRQYF.

CDR3 nucleotides: TGTGCCAGCAGCTTGGATGAATCAGGGGCCAACGTCCTGACTTTC. Its protein is CASSLDESGANVLTF. The V and J genes are TRBV5-4 and TRBJ2-6; D remains unclear. Germline V gives CDR1 SGHNT, CDR2 YYREEE (reference sequence). The ends were cut back, 0 bases at V and 4 bases at J, with 8 bases in the middle. The CDR3 length is 15 residues.

This sequence joins TRBV29-1 and TRBJ2-5, with 7 bases that match TRBD2. CDR3 length equals 16 residues. Germline CDR1 is SQVTM and CDR2 is ANQGSEA. V shed 3 bases, J shed 7 bases, and the junction held 17 bases outside the gene matches. CDR3 protein: CSVDLGPSGGGGTQYF. In nucleotides, the CDR3 is TGCAGCGTTGACCTGGGCCCATCGGGGGGTGGTGGGACCCAGTACTTC. Variable domain in full (rest from reference TRBV29-1 and TRBJ2-5): SAVISQKPSRDICQRGTSLTIQCQVDSQVTMMFWYRQQPGQSLTLIATANQGSEATYESGFVIDKFPISRPNLTFSTLTVSNMSPEDSSIYLCSVDLGPSGGGGTQYFGPGTRLLVL.

J is TRBJ1-1 and V is TRBV11-2; the D gene is possibly TRBD1 (5 bases). This CDR3 comprises 15 residues. Germline loops: CDR1 SGHAT, CDR2 FQNNGV. The V and J ends lost 5 bases and 0 bases respectively, with 13 bases between them. CDR3 residues: CASSRSGGMNTEAFF. The CDR3 DNA reads TGTGCCAGCAGCCGCTCGGGGGGGATGAACACTGAAGCTTTCTTT.

V is TRBV7-2 and J is TRBJ2-5; D is perhaps TRBD1 (6 bases). In germline, CDR1 is SGHTA, CDR2 FQGNSA. The germline V and J ends were trimmed by 4 bases and 1 base, with 10 bases remaining between them. The CDR3 has 14 residues. Written as DNA, the CDR3 is TGTGCCAGCAGCTCCTCAGGGGCCCAAGAGACCCAGTACTTC. Translated: CASSSSGAQETQYF.

V gene TRBV5-4 combines with J gene TRBJ2-1, with 9 positions matching TRBD2. After removal of 2 bases from V and 8 bases from J, the junction contained 8 bases not matched to a gene. This CDR3 is built from 15 residues. Germline V lookup: CDR1 SGHNT, CDR2 YYREEE (reference sequence). CDR3 amino acids: CASSLWGSGSDEQFF. The CDR3 DNA is TGTGCCAGCAGCTTATGGGGTAGCGGGAGTGATGAGCAGTTCTTC.

This clone rates as medium-sized. The chain uses TRBV7-2 and TRBJ2-2, with unresolved D. The CDR3 consists of 12 residues. Per the germline V gene, CDR1 is SGHTA and CDR2 is FQGNSA. The germline V and J ends were trimmed by 7 bases and 6 bases, with 9 bases remaining between them. CDR3 sequence: CASKDTPGELFF. The CDR3 DNA follows: TGTGCCAGCAAGGATACTCCCGGGGAGCTGTTTTTT.

This chain uses TRBV6-5 with TRBJ1-2, with TRBD1 identical over 9 bases. The CDR3 contains 16 residues. After removal of 2 bases from V and 4 bases from J, the junction contained 8 bases not matched to a gene. Germline CDR1 and CDR2: MNHEY and SVGAGI. The CDR3 DNA sequence: TGTGCCAGCAGTTACATCAGAACAGGGGGCGCCTATGGCTACACCTTC. It encodes CASSYIRTGGAYGYTF.

The genes are TRBV19 and TRBJ1-6; TRBD1 might be the D (5 bases). CDR3 length: 15 residues. Germline CDR1 LNHDA, CDR2 SQIVND (reference sequence). V lost 3 bases, J lost 5 bases, and 11 bases lay in between. CDR3 sequence: CASSIRGDDNSPLHF. The CDR3 DNA sequence: TGTGCCAGTAGTATCCGGGGGGATGATAATTCACCCCTCCACTTT.

This clone occurred a few times. The chain is built from TRBV10-3 and TRBJ1-5; D not resolved. The CDR3 spans 13 residues. The germline V and J ends were trimmed by 3 bases and 6 bases, with 9 bases remaining between them. Germline V CDR1 and CDR2: ENHRY, SYGVKD. The CDR3 region has the DNA TGTGCCATCAGTGAACGGGCCTCTCAGCCCCAGCATTTT. It specifies CAISERASQPQHF.

The gene calls are TRBV11-3 and TRBJ2-1, with unresolved D. Germline loops: CDR1 SGHNT, CDR2 YENEEA. The CDR3 sequence is 12 residues long. V lost 0 bases and J lost 10, with 7 bases in between. The CDR3 is CASSLDGQEQFF. The DNA of the CDR3 is TGTGCCAGCAGCTTAGATGGGCAGGAGCAGTTCTTC.

The chain has TRBV6-6 and TRBJ2-5; D might be TRBD2 (6 bases). Looked up from germline, CDR1 is MNHNY and CDR2 is SVGAGI (reference sequence). Deletions cut 2 bases from V and 4 bases from J, with 17 bases between. This CDR3 contains 16 residues. The CDR3 reads CASSYGGIPRGETQYF. CDR3 bases: TGTGCCAGCAGTTACGGCGGGATACCCCGGGGAGAGACCCAGTACTTC.

By sample share, this clone is large. The chain joins TRBV5-8 to TRBJ1-2, with D perhaps TRBD1 (5 bases). Germline lookup yields CDR1 SGHTS and CDR2 YDEGEE. V lost 0 bases and J lost 6, with 15 bases in between. The CDR3 length is 15 residues. CDR3 residues: CASSLDGTAQHGYTF. CDR3 sequence (DNA): TGTGCCAGCAGCTTGGACGGGACTGCCCAACATGGCTACACCTTC.